The 24 T cell receptor beta chains presented below share a single source sample, sequenced in a study of T cell responses to AZD1222 COVID-19 vaccine. Clones were read by immunoSEQ multiplex PCR, and TCRdb kept only the in-frame ones, dropping some. The top ten clones hold 2% to 3% of a sample with 90,000 to 150,000 clones, around 90% of them seen once. Source: peripheral blood, taken 28 days after the second AZD1222 dose. These receptors were obtained from an adult who received the AZD1222 COVID-19 vaccine.

Here the CDR3 reads CASSLGIYTGELFF. CDR3 sequence (DNA): TGTGCCAGCAGTTTAGGGATTTACACCGGGGAGCTGTTTTTT. The chain has TRBV28 and TRBJ2-2; no firm D call. This CDR3 is built from 14 residues. The V end was cut by 2 bases, the J end by 3 bases, with 7 bases between. CDR1 MDHEN and CDR2 SYDVKM come from the germline V gene.

The V gene is TRBV28, the J gene TRBJ1-6; TRBD1 matches at 7 bases. Losses at the gene ends were 2 bases for V and 0 bases for J; bases not matched to a gene: 10. The CDR3 sequence is 19 residues long. Germline CDR1 reads MDHEN; CDR2 reads SYDVKM. The CDR3 region is CASSLIPLTGSSYNSPLHF. CDR3 coding DNA: TGTGCCAGCAGTTTAATTCCCCTGACAGGGAGCTCCTATAATTCACCCCTCCACTTT.

The rearrangement links TRBV6-5 to TRBJ1-5, with TRBD1 matching over 9 bases. The trim removed 6 bases at V and 6 bases at J, leaving 6 bases unmatched. Per germline, CDR1 MNHEY and CDR2 SVGAGI. The CDR3 totals 14 residues. CDR3 sequence reads: CASSYDRGGQPQHF. The CDR3 nucleotides read TGTGCCAGCAGCTACGACAGGGGGGGTCAGCCCCAGCATTTT.

J is TRBJ2-2 and V is TRBV9; D gene unclear. With 1 base removed from V and 7 bases from J, the gap between germline ends came to 8 bases. CDR3 length: 13 amino acids. CDR1 is SGDLS, CDR2 YYNGEE, per germline. The CDR3 loop is CASSVSSHGELFF. In nucleotides, the CDR3 is TGTGCCAGCAGCGTATCGAGCCACGGGGAGCTGTTTTTT.

The chain carries TRBV2 and TRBJ2-7; 8 bases align to TRBD1. V was clipped by 4 bases and J by 2 bases; unmatched bases: 4. This CDR3 region has 14 residues. From germline, CDR1 is SNHLY and CDR2 FYNNEI. CDR3 sequence reads: CASSAQGAAYEQYF. CDR3 sequence (DNA): TGTGCCAGCAGTGCTCAGGGGGCGGCCTACGAGCAGTACTTC.

The chain employs TRBV10-3 and TRBJ1-6; possible D gene TRBD1, 6 bases. CDR1 is ENHRY and CDR2 is SYGVKD in the germline V gene. The length of the CDR3 is 13 residues. V was pared by 8 bases and J by 8 bases, with 13 bases between. In DNA form, the CDR3 reads TGTGCCATCTCCGGGGGCAGGGATTCACCCCTCCACTTT. Translating it yields CAISGGRDSPLHF.

J is TRBJ2-2 and V is TRBV19, with D possibly TRBD2 on 6 matching bases. The CDR3 covers 14 residues. Between the trimmed V and J ends, which lost 2 bases and 8 bases, there was a span of 12 bases. Per the germline V gene, CDR1 is LNHDA and CDR2 is SQIVND (reference sequence). CDR3 DNA sequence: TGTGCCAGTAGTATACGCGGGGAGTCTGGGGAGCTGTTTTTT. Translation: CASSIRGESGELFF.

V is TRBV6-4 and J is TRBJ2-6, with no clear D. Trimming stripped 3 bases from V and 1 base from J, with 7 bases between. There are 15 residues in the CDR3. Germline assignment: CDR1 MRHNA and CDR2 SNTAGT. DNA of the CDR3: TGTGCCAGCAGTGATCCAAGTTCTGGGGCCAACGTCCTGACTTTC. This translates into CASSDPSSGANVLTF.

The chain uses TRBV13 and TRBJ2-5; tentative D call: TRBD2 (5 bases). The CDR3 is made up of 15 amino acids. Per the germline V gene, CDR1 is PRHDT and CDR2 is FYEKMQ (reference sequence). V was clipped by 2 bases and J by 5 bases, with 15 bases between them. In DNA, the CDR3 is TGTGCCAGCAGCTTACTTACCGGGGTCGGGGAGACCCAGTACTTC. Encoded protein: CASSLLTGVGETQYF.

In DNA, the CDR3 is TGTGCCAGTAGTATTGACACTGAAGCTTTCTTT. This encodes CASSIDTEAFF. This chain links TRBV19 with TRBJ1-1; no clear D gene. There are 11 residues in the CDR3. Germline-derived CDR1 and CDR2 are LNHDA and SQIVND (reference sequence). Trimming took 3 bases from V and 3 from J, leaving 2 bases between them.

V is TRBV27 and J is TRBJ2-7; 7 bases match TRBD1. Germline CDR1 is MNHEY and CDR2 is SMNVEV (reference sequence). The trim removed 6 bases at V and 5 bases at J, leaving 10 bases unmatched. CDR3 size: 14 residues. The CDR3 protein is CASSSDRIPNEQYF. The CDR3 coding sequence is TGTGCCAGCAGCTCGGACAGGATTCCTAACGAGCAGTACTTC.

The CDR3 DNA follows: TGTGCCAGCAGTTCTGGCGGGCGGTTCGAAAAACTGTTTTTT. It encodes CASSSGGRFEKLFF. The chain links TRBV6-2 or TRBV6-3 to TRBJ1-4; D not resolved. Looked up from germline, CDR1 is MNHEY and CDR2 is SVGEGT. The CDR3 has 14 residues. Trimming removed 4 bases from V and 8 bases from J, with 14 bases in between.

This clone was picked up a small number of times. The J gene is TRBJ1-6, the V gene TRBV6-2 or TRBV6-3, with 7 bases aligning to TRBD1. The CDR3 is 14 amino acids. The V and J ends lost 3 bases and 8 bases, in that order; junction bases with no gene match: 4. Germline CDR1 reads MNHEY; CDR2 reads SVGEGT. DNA of the CDR3: TGTGCCAGCAGTTATCGCACAGGGGATTCACCCCTCCACTTT. Translating it yields CASSYRTGDSPLHF.

The V and J genes are TRBV6-5 and TRBJ1-1; a possible D gene is TRBD1 (6 bases). With 0 bases removed from V and 2 bases from J, the gap between germline ends came to 13 bases. CDR1 and CDR2 (germline): MNHEY, SVGAGI. This CDR3 is built from 16 residues. CDR3 nucleotides: TGTGCCAGCAGTTACTCGAGGGGGAGAGACAACACTGAAGCTTTCTTT. This codes for CASSYSRGRDNTEAFF.

This chain connects TRBV24-1 to TRBJ1-6; the match to TRBD1 covers 8 bases. Germline V gives CDR1 KGHDR, CDR2 SFDVKD. V was clipped by 4 bases and J by 9 bases; unmatched bases: 10. CDR3 length: 16 amino acids. For the CDR3, the DNA is TGTGCCACCAGTGACGGTGGACAGGGTTGGAGTTCACCCCTCCACTTT. This gives the protein CATSDGGQGWSSPLHF.

The chain combines TRBV11-2 with TRBJ1-1; 7 positions agree with TRBD1. V dropped 2 bases and J dropped 2; count of bases not matched to a gene: 14. The CDR3 sequence is 18 residues long. CDR1 SGHAT and CDR2 FQNNGV come from the germline V gene. In nucleotides, the CDR3 is TGTGCCAGCAGCTTAAACATGCCCCAAACAGGGGTCAACACTGAAGCTTTCTTT. It encodes CASSLNMPQTGVNTEAFF.

This chain joins TRBV7-9 and TRBJ1-1; D is undetermined. In germline, CDR1 is SEHNR, CDR2 FQNEAQ (reference sequence). CDR3 length equals 12 residues. Trimming took off 7 bases at V and 0 bases at J, with 6 bases between the two ends. The CDR3 sequence: CASTILNTEAFF. CDR3 nucleotide sequence: TGTGCCAGCACAATCTTGAACACTGAAGCTTTCTTT.

The rearrangement uses TRBV27 and TRBJ2-3; 11 bases align to TRBD2. CDR1 is MNHEY, CDR2 SMNVEV, per germline (reference sequence). V lost 7 bases and J lost 6; bases outside the gene matches: 12. CDR3 length equals 16 residues. CDR3 protein: CASKGATGTSGDTQYF. CDR3 bases: TGTGCCAGCAAAGGTGCCACTGGGACTAGCGGTGATACGCAGTATTTT.

The V gene is TRBV5-1, the J gene TRBJ2-7, with D tentatively TRBD1 (5 bases). CDR1 is SGHRS, CDR2 YFSETQ, per germline. The CDR3 sequence is 16 residues long. Trimming pared 0 bases from V and 3 bases from J, leaving 16 bases between. CDR3 sequence: CASSLAAGHVLYEQYF. In DNA, the CDR3 is TGCGCCAGCAGCTTGGCCGCCGGACACGTCCTCTACGAGCAGTACTTC. Full variable domain (remainder filled in from reference TRBV5-1 and TRBJ2-7): KAGVTQTPRYLIKTRGQQVTLSCSPISGHRSVSWYQQTPGQGLQFLFEYFSETQRNKGNFPGRFSGRQFSNSRSEMNVSTLELGDSALYLCASSLAAGHVLYEQYFGPGTRLTVT.

This chain connects TRBV19 to TRBJ1-6; no clear D gene. Trimming pared 3 bases from V and 6 bases from J, leaving 9 bases between. The CDR3 loop spans 14 amino acids. In germline, CDR1 is LNHDA, CDR2 SQIVND (reference sequence). The CDR3 bases are TGTGCCAGTAGTATCCCAGGCCCTAATTCACCCCTCCACTTT. It encodes CASSIPGPNSPLHF.

The chain joins TRBV2 to TRBJ1-4; D is unclear. V dropped 6 bases and J dropped 0 bases, with 8 bases sitting between them. From germline, CDR1 is SNHLY and CDR2 FYNNEI. The CDR3 runs 14 residues. CDR3 nucleotide sequence: TGTGCCAGCAGCCGGTATGCAACTAATGAAAAACTGTTTTTT. Its translation: CASSRYATNEKLFF.

The V gene is TRBV6-4, the J gene TRBJ1-5; D is ambiguous. Germline CDR1 MRHNA, CDR2 SNTAGT. The CDR3 extends over 13 amino acids. Deletions cut 3 bases from V and 0 bases from J, with 3 bases between. The CDR3 region is CASSEYSNQPQHF. Here the CDR3 DNA reads TGTGCCAGCAGTGAGTATAGCAATCAGCCCCAGCATTTT.

In this sample, this clone turned up once. The chain has TRBV3-1 (or the pseudogene TRBV3-2) and TRBJ1-2; 12 bases match TRBD1. Unmatched junction bases numbered 9, after V lost 6 bases and J lost 7 bases. This CDR3 comprises 15 residues. From germline, CDR1 is LGHDT and CDR2 YNNKEL (reference sequence). The CDR3 nucleotides are TGTGCCAGCAGATATGGGACAGGGGGCTCTCTTGGCTACACCTTC. It yields the protein CASRYGTGGSLGYTF.

The V and J genes are TRBV24-1 and TRBJ2-3; 8 bases agree with TRBD2. Losses at the gene ends were 3 bases for V and 0 bases for J; bases not matched to a gene: 1. Germline loops: CDR1 KGHDR, CDR2 SFDVKD. The CDR3 consists of 15 residues. CDR3 sequence: CATSDRGGSTDTQYF. CDR3 nucleotide sequence: TGTGCCACCAGTGATCGGGGGGGGAGCACAGATACGCAGTATTTT.